The clone carrying this T cell receptor (beta chain) was seen more than once but under ten times. Its antigen is as yet unknown. The entry originates in a study of CD8+ T cells in alopecia areata. Overall study results and limits: Because one nonresponder was included, the link of baseline CD8+ expansion to response is considered uncertain.

Treatment in this sample: oral pan-JAK inhibitor, 5-10 mg twice daily. This CDR3 comprises 11 residues. V lost 5 bases, J lost 8 bases, and 9 bases lay in between. Germline values: CDR1 MDHEN, CDR2 SYDVKM. In each case, RNA was isolated and then reverse transcribed into cDNA as the sequencing template. Only in-frame clones appear in the TCRdb table, and some are missing; sequencing was by immunoSEQ multiplex PCR. The sample lists about 160,000 clones; about three fifths were seen once. The rearrangement links TRBV28 to TRBJ1-2; D is uncertain. This TCR was sampled from a human donor with alopecia areata. Sequenced here: CD4+ T cells sorted from blood, sampled at week 4, from a patient treated with tofacitinib. For the CDR3, the DNA is TGTGCCAGCAGTCGATGGGGAGGCTACACCTTC. Its translation is CASSRWGGYTF.